What follows are 27 T cell receptor beta chains derived from one specimen sequenced in a study of PD-1 blockade in classical Hodgkin lymphoma. All patients experienced relapse after autologous stem cell transplantation, and brentuximab vedotin exposure was variable. Method: immunoSEQ multiplex PCR; TCRdb's copy keeps in-frame clones and lacks some. Of some 100,000 clones in the sample, roughly 90% were seen once. Specimen: peripheral blood mononuclear cells (PBMCs), collected at baseline. These receptors were obtained from a human donor with classical Hodgkin lymphoma.

The rearrangement links TRBV5-1 to TRBJ2-3, with a weak D call TRBD2 (5 bases). Trimming left V 0 bases short and J 5 bases short, with 16 bases between. The CDR3 consists of 16 residues. The V gene's germline CDR1 is SGHRS and CDR2 YFSETQ. Here the CDR3 DNA reads TGCGCCAGCAGCTTGGATGGCCTAGCAGTGGGAGATACGCAGTATTTT. Residues: CASSLDGLAVGDTQYF.

J is TRBJ2-7 and V is TRBV5-1; weak D call: TRBD1 (5 bases). CDR1 and CDR2 from the germline V gene are SGHRS and YFSETQ. V gave up 5 bases and J gave up 6 bases, with 18 bases separating them. The CDR3 sequence is 14 residues long. Here the CDR3 DNA reads TGCGCCAGCAGAAATAGGGGCAGGGCTAGCGAGCAGTACTTC. Translated: CASRNRGRASEQYF.

The chain has TRBV6-5 and TRBJ1-1; 7 bases align to TRBD1. The CDR3 spans 15 residues. Germline CDR1 MNHEY, CDR2 SVGAGI. J was trimmed by 3 bases and V by 4 bases; bases with no gene match: 8. This CDR3 reads CASSWKGAGDTEAFF. The CDR3 DNA reads TGTGCCAGCAGTTGGAAGGGGGCGGGGGACACTGAAGCTTTCTTT.

The V and J genes are TRBV27 and TRBJ2-1; tentative D call: TRBD2 (5 bases). V was pared by 5 bases and J by 2 bases, with 10 bases between. Looked up from germline, CDR1 is MNHEY and CDR2 is SMNVEV (reference sequence). The CDR3 length is 14 residues. CDR3 in DNA: TGTGCCAGCAGTCCACTAGGTACCTACAATGAGCAGTTCTTC. Residues: CASSPLGTYNEQFF.

The chain uses TRBV28 and TRBJ2-1, with 7 bases matching TRBD2. The CDR3 sequence is 13 residues long. V gave up 8 bases and J gave up 3 bases; unmatched junction bases: 4. Germline-derived CDR1 and CDR2 are MDHEN and SYDVKM. Here the CDR3 reads CASLAEVYNEQFF. Written as DNA, the CDR3 is TGTGCCAGCCTAGCGGAGGTCTACAATGAGCAGTTCTTC.

The rearrangement joins TRBV28 to TRBJ2-7, with D tentatively TRBD1 (5 bases). V lost 3 bases, J lost 0 bases, and 15 bases lay in between. This CDR3 has 16 residues. Germline assignment: CDR1 MDHEN and CDR2 SYDVKM. The CDR3 reads CASSFSIRVSSYEQYF. As DNA, the CDR3 is TGTGCCAGCAGTTTCTCCATCAGGGTGAGCTCCTACGAGCAGTACTTC.

The CDR3 coding sequence is TGTGCCAGCCCTATCGGAGCAGGGGGCGGCGGCTACACCTTC. This codes for CASPIGAGGGGYTF. The chain carries TRBV19 and TRBJ1-2, with 8 bases matching TRBD1. The J segment lost 8 bases and the V segment lost 9 bases, leaving 14 bases of the junction unmatched. The CDR3 has 14 residues. The germline CDR1 and CDR2 sequences are LNHDA and SQIVND (reference sequence).

The rearrangement joins TRBV5-1 to TRBJ2-7; 10 bases align to TRBD1. Germline V gene sequence: CDR1 SGHRS, CDR2 YFSETQ. The length of the CDR3 is 16 residues. Unmatched junction bases numbered 12, after V lost 4 bases and J lost 5 bases. The CDR3 DNA follows: TGCGCCAGCAGCCCTCTGGACAGGGGGTTTTTTAACGAGCAGTACTTC. It specifies CASSPLDRGFFNEQYF.

This chain links TRBV7-9 with TRBJ2-1; 10 bases fit TRBD2. The CDR3 consists of 16 residues. Germline V lookup: CDR1 SEHNR, CDR2 FQNEAQ (reference sequence). V lost 2 bases to trimming and J lost 4 bases; unmatched junction nucleotides: 5. The CDR3 here is CASSLSGTSVYNEQFF. CDR3 DNA: TGTGCCAGCAGCTTATCTGGGACTAGCGTTTACAATGAGCAGTTCTTC.

The V gene is TRBV14, the J gene TRBJ2-5; D is ambiguous. Germline V gene sequence: CDR1 SGHDN, CDR2 FVKESK. CDR3 length: 13 amino acids. The V gene lost 0 bases and the J gene lost 1 base, with 3 bases spanning the gap. CDR3 sequence: CASSQDLQETQYF. The CDR3 nucleotides read TGTGCCAGCAGCCAAGACCTCCAAGAGACCCAGTACTTC.

This chain joins TRBV28 and TRBJ2-7; possible D gene TRBD1, 8 bases. CDR1 is MDHEN, CDR2 SYDVKM, per germline. The CDR3 has 14 amino acids. V lost 2 bases and J lost 7, with 15 bases in between. The CDR3 DNA sequence: TGTGCCAGCAGTTTAATGACAGGGGAGGGGGAGCAGTACTTC. Protein sequence: CASSLMTGEGEQYF.

This CDR3 reads CAWSGRQGARTGELFF. CDR3 sequence (DNA): TGTGCCTGGAGTGGTAGACAGGGGGCGCGTACCGGGGAGCTGTTTTTT. The rearrangement joins TRBV30 to TRBJ2-2, with TRBD1 matching 10 bases. Germline-derived CDR1 and CDR2 are GTSNPN and SVGIG (reference sequence). This CDR3 contains 16 residues. The V segment lost 1 base and the J segment 5 bases; nucleotides outside the gene matches: 7. Full variable domain (remainder filled in from reference TRBV30 and TRBJ2-2): SQTIHQWPATLVQPVGSPLSLECTVEGTSNPNLYWYRQAAGRGLQLLFYSVGIGQISSEVPQNLSASRPQDRQFILSSKKLLLSDSGFYLCAWSGRQGARTGELFFGEGSRLTVL.

The chain has TRBV27 and TRBJ2-2; D uncertain. Germline V gives CDR1 MNHEY, CDR2 SMNVEV (reference sequence). The CDR3 totals 12 residues. V lost 5 bases and J 4 bases, leaving 5 bases between the germline ends. CDR3 coding DNA: TGTGCCAGCAGTCCCGCCACCGGGGAGCTGTTTTTT. It translates to CASSPATGELFF.

CDR3 nucleotides: TGTGCCAGCAGCGAATATGGGGGACTGAGCTCCTACGAGCAGTACTTC. Its protein is CASSEYGGLSSYEQYF. The chain is built from TRBV6-1 and TRBJ2-7; perhaps TRBD2 as D (6 bases). Trimming cost V 6 bases and J 0 bases, with 18 bases left between them. Germline loops: CDR1 MNHNS, CDR2 SASEGT. CDR3 length equals 16 residues.

The chain carries TRBV28 and TRBJ1-5, with D possibly TRBD1 on 5 matching bases. CDR3 length: 16 amino acids. The V gene's germline CDR1 is MDHEN and CDR2 SYDVKM. Trimming left V 5 bases short and J 9 bases short, with 23 bases between. CDR3 bases: TGTGCCAGCAGTGTCCCCGGACGGGACCCAATAGGGCCCCAGCATTTT. Its protein product is CASSVPGRDPIGPQHF. The full variable domain, completed using reference TRBV28 and TRBJ1-5, is DVKVTQSSRYLVKRTGEKVFLECVQDMDHENMFWYRQDPGLGLRLIYFSYDVKMKEKGDIPEGYSVSREKKERFSLILESASTNQTSMYLCASSVPGRDPIGPQHFGDGTRLSIL.

The chain is built from TRBV7-8 and TRBJ2-7; tentatively, D is TRBD2 (5 bases). The CDR3 runs 15 residues. Germline V gene data show CDR1 as SGHVS and CDR2 as FQNEAQ. V gave up 0 bases and J gave up 0 bases, with 9 bases separating them. The CDR3 loop reads CASSLATRYSYEQYF. The CDR3 region has the DNA TGTGCCAGCAGCTTAGCCACTAGGTACTCCTACGAGCAGTACTTC.

The chain employs TRBV7-2 and TRBJ1-1; D is ambiguous. V lost 3 bases to trimming and J lost 1 base, with 6 bases between them. Germline V lookup: CDR1 SGHTA, CDR2 FQGNSA. The CDR3 spans 13 residues. The CDR3 DNA reads TGTGCCAGCAGCTTTACCCAGAACACTGAAGCTTTCTTT. This translates into CASSFTQNTEAFF.

The chain employs TRBV30 and TRBJ2-7; 7 nucleotides agree with TRBD1. The V and J ends lost 0 bases and 6 bases, in that order; junction bases with no gene match: 5. The CDR3 loop spans 13 amino acids. CDR1 is GTSNPN, CDR2 SVGIG, per germline (reference sequence). The CDR3 DNA reads TGTGCCTGGAGTGTCCGGACAGGCGGCGAGCAGTACTTC. Translating gives CAWSVRTGGEQYF.

The rearrangement uses TRBV6-5 and TRBJ1-1, with a possible D match to TRBD1 (6 bases). The CDR3 covers 14 residues. Deletions cut 10 bases from V and 4 bases from J, with 19 bases between. Germline V gene data show CDR1 as MNHEY and CDR2 as SVGAGI. CDR3 amino acids: CANPREQGCTEAFF. CDR3 bases: TGTGCCAACCCTCGTGAACAGGGTTGCACTGAAGCTTTCTTT.

The rearrangement joins TRBV19 to TRBJ2-1, with 9 bases identical to TRBD2. The germline V gene has CDR1 LNHDA and CDR2 SQIVND (reference sequence). The CDR3 has 13 amino acids. Unmatched junction bases numbered 5, after V lost 5 bases and J lost 9 bases. The CDR3: CASSAGLAREQFF. CDR3 coding DNA: TGTGCCAGTAGTGCCGGACTAGCGCGTGAGCAGTTCTTC. Combining the CDR3 with reference TRBV19 and TRBJ2-1 gives the whole variable domain DGGITQSPKYLFRKEGQNVTLSCEQNLNHDAMYWYRQDPGQGLRLIYYSQIVNDFQKGDIAEGYSVSREKKESFPLTVTSAQKNPTAFYLCASSAGLAREQFFGPGTRLTVL.

This rearrangement joins TRBV7-6 to TRBJ2-2; a weak D match, TRBD2 (5 bases). In germline, CDR1 is SGHVS, CDR2 FNYEAQ. V dropped 5 bases and J dropped 5 bases, with 9 bases sitting between them. The CDR3 has 13 amino acids. The CDR3: CASSPPGTGELFF. The CDR3, as DNA: TGTGCCAGCAGCCCTCCGGGGACCGGGGAGCTGTTTTTT. Using reference TRBV7-6 and TRBJ2-2 for the parts outside the CDR3, the full variable domain is GAGVSQSPRYKVTKRGQDVALRCDPISGHVSLYWYRQALGQGPEFLTYFNYEAQQDKSGLPNDRFSAERPEGSISTLTIQRTEQRDSAMYRCASSPPGTGELFFGEGSRLTVL.

V usage is TRBV11-2 and J usage is TRBJ1-4; D is ambiguous. This CDR3 spans 12 amino acids. Germline CDR1 and CDR2: SGHAT and FQNNGV. V dropped 6 bases and J dropped 8 bases, with 10 bases sitting between them. CDR3 DNA sequence: TGTGCCAGCAGGCCGTATGGGGAAAAACTGTTTTTT. It specifies CASRPYGEKLFF.

CDR3 protein: CASSESAGSTQETQYF. The CDR3 DNA follows: TGCGCCAGCAGTGAGTCGGCAGGGTCGACACAAGAGACCCAGTACTTC. V and J are TRBV10-1 and TRBJ2-5; D possibly corresponds to TRBD1 (5 bases). V was trimmed by 0 bases and J by 2 bases, leaving 13 bases between them. The germline V gene has CDR1 WNHNN and CDR2 SYGVQD (reference sequence). The CDR3 totals 16 residues.

J is TRBJ1-5 and V is TRBV4-1; tentative D call: TRBD1 (5 bases). Germline V gene data show CDR1 as MGHRA and CDR2 as YSYEKL. CDR3 length: 14 residues. Trimming took 2 bases from V and 7 from J, leaving 12 bases between them. The CDR3 protein is CASSQLGGNQPQHF. The CDR3 nucleotides read TGCGCCAGCAGCCAACTCGGGGGGAACCAGCCCCAGCATTTT.

The V and J genes are TRBV30 and TRBJ1-1; D is uncertain. CDR1 and CDR2 (germline): GTSNPN, SVGIG (reference sequence). The CDR3 length is 13 residues. Trimming cost V 0 bases and J 11 bases, with 16 bases left between them. CDR3 amino acids: CAWSVRWSREAFF. The CDR3 nucleotides read TGTGCCTGGAGTGTAAGGTGGTCTAGGGAGGCTTTCTTT.

J is TRBJ2-7 and V is TRBV6-5; tentatively, D is TRBD1 (6 bases). The length of the CDR3 is 14 residues. Germline assignment: CDR1 MNHEY and CDR2 SVGAGI. The ends were cut back, 5 bases at V and 2 bases at J, with 13 bases in the middle. The CDR3 region has the DNA TGTGCCAGCAGTGACTGGGGGCCAACCTACGAGCAGTACTTC. Residues: CASSDWGPTYEQYF.

The chain employs TRBV2 and TRBJ1-1; D is ambiguous. The CDR3 runs 13 residues. The germline CDR1 and CDR2 sequences are SNHLY and FYNNEI. Deletions cut 6 bases from V and 1 base from J, with 9 bases between. Here the CDR3 DNA reads TGTGCCAGCAGGCCGTCGGAGAACACTGAAGCTTTCTTT. It codes for CASRPSENTEAFF.